This TCR beta chain appears in the sequencing data of a study of T-cell reconstitution after alpha-beta-depleted transplantation in children. It was with unique molecular identifiers that the TCRbeta library was prepared. TCRdb reprocessed the PCR reads via MiXCR and lists one record per CDR3 protein. This sample has about 600,000 distinct CDR3 sequences; 20% to 25% occur once, and the top ten carry roughly an eighth. Whole-study results and caveats: Two months or so post-transplant, alpha-beta T cells reportedly derived from several hundred expanded graft clones. Several patients had high TCRbeta diversity at day 60; it came from surviving recipient T cells and thymic progenitors.

A word on this clonotype: Its cognate antigen is unknown.

CDR3 length: 15 amino acids. V lost 0 bases to trimming and J lost 2 bases, with 9 bases between them. The chain combines TRBV12-3 or TRBV12-4 with TRBJ2-3; TRBD1 or TRBD2 may be the D gene (5 bases each). This clonotype was sampled from a boy under three years old who had a stem cell transplant for acute myeloid leukemia, so the T cells may come from the graft donor. The sample here was PBMCs, mostly from graft donor cells, taken 360 days after TCRalphabeta/CD19-depleted stem cell transplant. DNA of the CDR3: TGTGCCAGCAGTTTAGCGTACGGGGCCACAGATACGCAGTATTTT. Residues: CASSLAYGATDTQYF.